This TCR beta chain originates from a study of OX40 agonist ivuxolimab in advanced cancers. The overall study: Hepatocellular carcinoma, melanoma, renal cell or head and neck cancer was diagnosed in the dose-escalation patients.

The CDR3 is made up of 12 amino acids. Germline V gives CDR1 MDHEN, CDR2 SYDVKM. Trimming removed 8 bases from V and 7 bases from J, with 15 bases in between. Libraries were prepared by immunoSEQ multiplex PCR; TCRdb keeps only in-frame clonotypes and omits some of them. The sample contains roughly 60,000 clones, approximately 85% of which appear only once. The V call is TRBV28, the J call TRBJ2-7; D may be TRBD2 (5 bases). This receptor was taken from an adult with an advanced solid tumor such as melanoma, head and neck, liver or kidney cancer. The specimen was CD4+ or CD8+ T cells sorted from blood, collected in a trial of the OX40 agonist ivuxolimab. CDR3 in amino acids: CASGVGRGEQYF. The CDR3 bases are TGTGCCAGCGGGGTGGGGAGAGGGGAGCAGTACTTC.